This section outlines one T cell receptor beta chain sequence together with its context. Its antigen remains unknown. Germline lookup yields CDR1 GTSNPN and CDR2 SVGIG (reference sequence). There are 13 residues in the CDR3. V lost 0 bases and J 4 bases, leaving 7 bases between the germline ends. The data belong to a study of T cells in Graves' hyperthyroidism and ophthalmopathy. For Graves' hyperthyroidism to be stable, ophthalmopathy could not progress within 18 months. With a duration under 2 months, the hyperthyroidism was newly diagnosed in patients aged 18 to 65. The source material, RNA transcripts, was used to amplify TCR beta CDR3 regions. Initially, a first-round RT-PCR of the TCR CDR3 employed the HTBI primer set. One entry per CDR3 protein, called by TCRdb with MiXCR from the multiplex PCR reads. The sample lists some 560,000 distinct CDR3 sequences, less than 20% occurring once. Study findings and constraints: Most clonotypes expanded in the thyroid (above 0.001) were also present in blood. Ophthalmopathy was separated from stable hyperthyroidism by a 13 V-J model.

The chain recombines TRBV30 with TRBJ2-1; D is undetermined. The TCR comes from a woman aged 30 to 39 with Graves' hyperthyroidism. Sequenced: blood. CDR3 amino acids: CAWSVLKYNEQFF. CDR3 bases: TGTGCCTGGAGTGTACTTAAGTACAATGAGCAGTTCTTC.